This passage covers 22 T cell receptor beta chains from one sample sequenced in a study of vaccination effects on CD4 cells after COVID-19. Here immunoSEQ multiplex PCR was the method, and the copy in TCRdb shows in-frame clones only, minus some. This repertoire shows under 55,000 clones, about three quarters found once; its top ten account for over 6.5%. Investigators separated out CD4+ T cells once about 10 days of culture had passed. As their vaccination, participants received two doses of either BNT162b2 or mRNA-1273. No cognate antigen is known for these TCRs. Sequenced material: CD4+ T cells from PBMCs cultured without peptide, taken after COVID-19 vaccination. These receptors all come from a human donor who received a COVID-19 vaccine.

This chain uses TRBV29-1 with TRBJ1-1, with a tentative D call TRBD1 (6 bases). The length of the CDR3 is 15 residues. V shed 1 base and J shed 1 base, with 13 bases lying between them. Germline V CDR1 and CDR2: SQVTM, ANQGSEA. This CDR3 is CSVEAGGARNTEAFF. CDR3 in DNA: TGCAGCGTTGAAGCGGGGGGGGCCAGGAACACTGAAGCTTTCTTT.

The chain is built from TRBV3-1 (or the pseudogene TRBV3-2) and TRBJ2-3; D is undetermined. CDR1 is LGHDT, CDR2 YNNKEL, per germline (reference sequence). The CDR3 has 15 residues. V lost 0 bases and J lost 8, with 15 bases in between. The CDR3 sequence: CASSQERQLWATQYF. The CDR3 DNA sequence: TGTGCCAGCAGCCAAGAACGGCAGCTGTGGGCTACGCAGTATTTT.

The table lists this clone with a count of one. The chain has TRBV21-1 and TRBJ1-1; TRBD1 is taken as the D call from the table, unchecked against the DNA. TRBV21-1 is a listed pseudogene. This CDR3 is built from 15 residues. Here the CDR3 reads CASSPRDNHPTEAFF. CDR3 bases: TGTGCCAGCAGCCCCCGGGACAACCATCCCACTGAAGCTTTCTTT.

The CDR3 nucleotides are TGTGCCAGCCTCGGTCGTTACAGCCGGAATGAAAAACTGTTTTTT. This codes for CASLGRYSRNEKLFF. The chain carries TRBV2 and TRBJ1-4; D remains unclear. The germline V gene encodes CDR1 SNHLY and CDR2 FYNNEI. The ends were cut back, 8 bases at V and 5 bases at J, with 18 bases in the middle. CDR3 length: 15 residues.

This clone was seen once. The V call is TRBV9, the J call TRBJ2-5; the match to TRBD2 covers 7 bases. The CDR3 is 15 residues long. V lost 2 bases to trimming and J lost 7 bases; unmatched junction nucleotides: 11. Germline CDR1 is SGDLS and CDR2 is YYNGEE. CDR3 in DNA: TGTGCCAGCAGCGTCGCTAGCGACCCGGGAGGGACCCAGTACTTC. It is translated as CASSVASDPGGTQYF.

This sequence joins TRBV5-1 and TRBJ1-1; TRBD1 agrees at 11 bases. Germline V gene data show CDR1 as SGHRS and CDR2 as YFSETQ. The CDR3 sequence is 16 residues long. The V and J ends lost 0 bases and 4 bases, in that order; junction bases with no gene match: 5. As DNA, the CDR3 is TGCGCCAGCAGCTTGGGGGGACAGGGGGGACTCACTGAAGCTTTCTTT. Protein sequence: CASSLGGQGGLTEAFF.

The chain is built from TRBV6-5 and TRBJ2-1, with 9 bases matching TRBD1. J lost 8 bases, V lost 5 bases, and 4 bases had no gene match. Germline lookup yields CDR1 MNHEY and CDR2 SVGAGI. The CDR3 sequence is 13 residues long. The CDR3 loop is CASSTGTGYEQFF. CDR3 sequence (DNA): TGTGCCAGCAGTACCGGGACAGGGTATGAGCAGTTCTTC.

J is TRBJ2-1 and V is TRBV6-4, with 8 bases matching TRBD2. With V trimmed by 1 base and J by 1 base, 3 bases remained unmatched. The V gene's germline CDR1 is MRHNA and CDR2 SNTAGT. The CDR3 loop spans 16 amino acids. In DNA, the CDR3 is TGTGCCAGCAGTGACTGGACTAGCCTTTCCTACAATGAGCAGTTCTTC. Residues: CASSDWTSLSYNEQFF.

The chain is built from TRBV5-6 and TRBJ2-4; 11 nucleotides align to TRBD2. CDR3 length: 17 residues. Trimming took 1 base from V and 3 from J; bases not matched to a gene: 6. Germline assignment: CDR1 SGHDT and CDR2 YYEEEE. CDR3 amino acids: CASSLLLAGGGKNIQYF. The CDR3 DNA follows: TGTGCCAGCAGCTTGCTGCTAGCGGGGGGTGGCAAAAACATTCAGTACTTC.

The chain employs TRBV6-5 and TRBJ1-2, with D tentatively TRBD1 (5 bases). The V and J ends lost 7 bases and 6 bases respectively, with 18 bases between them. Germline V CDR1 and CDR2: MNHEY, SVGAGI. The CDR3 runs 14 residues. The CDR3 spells CASTSAGQFDGYTF. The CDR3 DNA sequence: TGTGCCAGCACCTCTGCGGGGCAGTTTGATGGCTACACCTTC.

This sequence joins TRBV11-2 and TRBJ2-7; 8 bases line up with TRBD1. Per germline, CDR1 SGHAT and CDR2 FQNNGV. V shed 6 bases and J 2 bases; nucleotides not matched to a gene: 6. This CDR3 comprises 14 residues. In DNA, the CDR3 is TGTGCCAGCAGACGTACAGGGGGACCCTACGAGCAGTACTTC. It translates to CASRRTGGPYEQYF. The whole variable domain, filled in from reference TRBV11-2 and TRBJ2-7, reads EAGVAQSPRYKIIEKRQSVAFWCNPISGHATLYWYQQILGQGPKLLIQFQNNGVVDDSQLPKDRFSAERLKGVDSTLKIQPAKLEDSAVYLCASRRTGGPYEQYFGPGTRLTVT.

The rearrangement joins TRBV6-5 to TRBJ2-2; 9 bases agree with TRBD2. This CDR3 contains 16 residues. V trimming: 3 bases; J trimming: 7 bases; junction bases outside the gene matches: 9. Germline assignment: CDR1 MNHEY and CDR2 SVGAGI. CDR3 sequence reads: CASSYLAGGPGGELFF. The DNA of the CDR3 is TGTGCCAGCAGTTATCTGGCGGGAGGGCCTGGCGGGGAGCTGTTTTTT.

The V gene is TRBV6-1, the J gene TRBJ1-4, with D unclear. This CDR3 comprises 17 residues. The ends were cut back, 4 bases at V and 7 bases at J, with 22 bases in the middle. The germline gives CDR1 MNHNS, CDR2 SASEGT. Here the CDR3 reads CASSAGILYTDSEKLFF. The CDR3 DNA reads TGTGCCAGCAGTGCCGGGATCCTATACACCGACTCTGAAAAACTGTTTTTT.

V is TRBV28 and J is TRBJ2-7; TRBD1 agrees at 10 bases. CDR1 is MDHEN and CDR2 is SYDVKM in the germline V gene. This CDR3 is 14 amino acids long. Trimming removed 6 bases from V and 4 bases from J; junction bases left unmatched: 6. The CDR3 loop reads CASSPGQGGYEQYF. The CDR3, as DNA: TGTGCCAGCAGCCCCGGACAGGGGGGGTACGAGCAGTACTTC. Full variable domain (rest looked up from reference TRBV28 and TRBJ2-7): DVKVTQSSRYLVKRTGEKVFLECVQDMDHENMFWYRQDPGLGLRLIYFSYDVKMKEKGDIPEGYSVSREKKERFSLILESASTNQTSMYLCASSPGQGGYEQYFGPGTRLTVT.

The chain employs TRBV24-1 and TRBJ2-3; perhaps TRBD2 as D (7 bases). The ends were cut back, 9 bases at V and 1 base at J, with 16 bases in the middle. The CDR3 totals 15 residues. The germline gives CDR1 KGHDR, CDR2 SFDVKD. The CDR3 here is CATQAKGGGTDTQYF. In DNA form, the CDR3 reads TGTGCCACCCAAGCCAAGGGGGGGGGCACAGATACGCAGTATTTT.

The CDR3 loop reads CASSLHGGTYEQYF. The CDR3 region has the DNA TGTGCCAGCAGCTTGCACGGGGGGACCTACGAGCAGTACTTC. The V call is TRBV5-4, the J call TRBJ2-7; 7 bases map to TRBD2. With 1 base clipped from V and 2 bases from J, the junction kept 3 bases outside the gene matches. In germline, CDR1 is SGHNT, CDR2 YYREEE (reference sequence). CDR3 size: 14 residues. The full variable domain, its missing parts supplied by reference TRBV5-4 and TRBJ2-7, is ETGVTQSPTHLIKTRGQQVTLRCSSQSGHNTVSWYQQALGQGPQFIFQYYREEENGRGNFPPRFSGLQFPNYSSELNVNALELDDSALYLCASSLHGGTYEQYFGPGTRLTVT.

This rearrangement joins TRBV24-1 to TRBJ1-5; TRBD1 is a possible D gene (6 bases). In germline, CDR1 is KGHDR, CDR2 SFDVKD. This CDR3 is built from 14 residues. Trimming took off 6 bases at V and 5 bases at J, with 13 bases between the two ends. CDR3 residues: CATSPGTTYQPQHF. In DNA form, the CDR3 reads TGTGCCACCAGTCCCGGGACAACGTATCAGCCCCAGCATTTT.

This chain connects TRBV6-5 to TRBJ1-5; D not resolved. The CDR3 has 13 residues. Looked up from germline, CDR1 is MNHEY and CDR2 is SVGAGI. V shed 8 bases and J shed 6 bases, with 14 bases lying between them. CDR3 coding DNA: TGTGCCAGCTTGGCCAGACCATCTCAGCCCCAGCATTTT. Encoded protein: CASLARPSQPQHF.

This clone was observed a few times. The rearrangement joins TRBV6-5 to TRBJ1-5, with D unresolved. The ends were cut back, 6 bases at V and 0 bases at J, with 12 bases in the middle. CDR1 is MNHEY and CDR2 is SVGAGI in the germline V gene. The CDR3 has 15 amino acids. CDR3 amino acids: CASRAETYSNQPQHF. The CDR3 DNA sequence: TGTGCCAGCAGAGCAGAGACCTATAGCAATCAGCCCCAGCATTTT.

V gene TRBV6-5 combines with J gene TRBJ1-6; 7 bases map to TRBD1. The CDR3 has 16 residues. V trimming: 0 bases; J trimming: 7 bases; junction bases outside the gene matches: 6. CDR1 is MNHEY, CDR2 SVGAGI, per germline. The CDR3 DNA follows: TGTGCCAGCAGTTACTCGAACAGGGGACACAATTCACCCCTCCACTTT. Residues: CASSYSNRGHNSPLHF.

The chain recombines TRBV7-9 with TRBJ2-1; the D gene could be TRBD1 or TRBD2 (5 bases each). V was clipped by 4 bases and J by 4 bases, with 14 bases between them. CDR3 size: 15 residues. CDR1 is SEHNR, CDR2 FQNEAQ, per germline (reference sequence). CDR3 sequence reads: CASSSGTGIYNEQFF. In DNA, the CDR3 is TGTGCCAGCAGCTCAGGGACGGGAATTTACAATGAGCAGTTCTTC. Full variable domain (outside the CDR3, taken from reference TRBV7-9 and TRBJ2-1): DTGVSQNPRHKITKRGQNVTFRCDPISEHNRLYWYRQTLGQGPEFLTYFQNEAQLEKSRLLSDRFSAERPKGSFSTLEIQRTEQGDSAMYLCASSSGTGIYNEQFFGPGTRLTVL.

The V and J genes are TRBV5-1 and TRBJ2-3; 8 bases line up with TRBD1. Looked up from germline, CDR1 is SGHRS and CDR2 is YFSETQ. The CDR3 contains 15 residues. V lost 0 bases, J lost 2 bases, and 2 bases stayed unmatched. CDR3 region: CASSLEGQDTDTQYF. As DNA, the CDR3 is TGCGCCAGCAGCTTGGAGGGACAGGACACAGATACGCAGTATTTT. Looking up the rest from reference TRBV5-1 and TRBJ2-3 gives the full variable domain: KAGVTQTPRYLIKTRGQQVTLSCSPISGHRSVSWYQQTPGQGLQFLFEYFSETQRNKGNFPGRFSGRQFSNSRSEMNVSTLELGDSALYLCASSLEGQDTDTQYFGPGTRLTVL.